The present TCR beta chain was sequenced within a study of blood T cell repertoires in COVID-19. Turning to the study itself: COVID-19 samples from acute and convalescent phases originated in the United States, Italy and Spain.

In the original processing: Reference gene primer amplification gave nucleated cell count estimates. TCRdb's copy holds only in-frame clones and misses some; the assay was immunoSEQ multiplex PCR. That table supplies the V and J calls and clone size; D and trimming were determined from the DNA. The sample lists around 170,000 clones; around 84% were seen once. Participant age was roughly 18 to 89 years, and participants resided in approximately 24 US areas. Clinical history reported by participants formed the basis on which cohorts were assigned. CDR3 length: 13 residues. V shed 8 bases and J shed 1 base, with 11 bases lying between them. CDR1 and CDR2 from the germline V gene are SGHTA and FQGNSA. This clone was picked up a small number of times.

The sequence derives from a woman aged 45-59 years who had recovered from COVID-19. The chain uses TRBV7-2 and TRBJ1-1; no clear D gene. The sequenced material came from PBMCs or T cells enriched from blood (not recorded which). CDR3 DNA sequence: TGTGCCAGCGCTAGGTATTGGAACACTGAAGCTTTCTTT. This translates into CASARYWNTEAFF.